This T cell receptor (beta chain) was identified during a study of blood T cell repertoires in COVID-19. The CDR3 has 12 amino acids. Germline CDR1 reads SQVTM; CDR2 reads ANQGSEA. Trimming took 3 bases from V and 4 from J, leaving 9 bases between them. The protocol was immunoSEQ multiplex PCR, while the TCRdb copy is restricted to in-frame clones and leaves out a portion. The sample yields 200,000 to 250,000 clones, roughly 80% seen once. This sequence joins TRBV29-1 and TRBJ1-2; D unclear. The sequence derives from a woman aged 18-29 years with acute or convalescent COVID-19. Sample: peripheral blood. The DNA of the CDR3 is TGCAGCGTTGAGCGCAAGATCTATGGCTACACCTTC. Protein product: CSVERKIYGYTF. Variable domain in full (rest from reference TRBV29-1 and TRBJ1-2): SAVISQKPSRDICQRGTSLTIQCQVDSQVTMMFWYRQQPGQSLTLIATANQGSEATYESGFVIDKFPISRPNLTFSTLTVSNMSPEDSSIYLCSVERKIYGYTFGSGTRLTVV.